The present entry profiles one T cell receptor (beta chain) with its context. TCRdb used MiXCR to reprocess the 5' RACE reads, holding one entry per CDR3 protein. In the table there are over 500,000 distinct CDR3 sequences, less than 25% of which are singletons. The sample belongs to a study of identical twins. The CDR3 spans 15 residues. Trimming shortened V by 2 bases and J by 0 bases, and 13 bases separated the two germline ends. Germline values: CDR1 DFQATT, CDR2 SNEGSKA (reference sequence). A further study also used this sample, focusing on T cells expressing NK-cell markers.

This clonotype originated in a woman aged 18-30 years in good health. Input material: CD4+ T cells sorted from blood. The J gene is TRBJ1-1, the V gene TRBV20-1; no reliable D call. CDR3 bases: TGCAGTGCTAGACGCCACCAGAACATGAACACTGAAGCTTTCTTT. Translated, it gives CSARRHQNMNTEAFF.